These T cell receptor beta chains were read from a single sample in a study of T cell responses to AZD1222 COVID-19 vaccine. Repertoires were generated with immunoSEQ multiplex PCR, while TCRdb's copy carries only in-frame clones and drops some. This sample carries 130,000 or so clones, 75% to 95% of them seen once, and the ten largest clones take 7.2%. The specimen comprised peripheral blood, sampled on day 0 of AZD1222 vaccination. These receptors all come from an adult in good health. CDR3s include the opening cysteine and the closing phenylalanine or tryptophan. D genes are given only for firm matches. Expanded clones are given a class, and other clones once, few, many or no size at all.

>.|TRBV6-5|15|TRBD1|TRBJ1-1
TGTGCCAGCAGTTCCGACAGGGGTGGTCGTCCTGAAGCTTTCTTT
CASSSDRGGRPEAFF
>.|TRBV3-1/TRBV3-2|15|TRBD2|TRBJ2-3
TGTGCCAGCAGCCAAACTCGACTAGCTGGCGATACGCAGTATTTT
CASSQTRLAGDTQYF
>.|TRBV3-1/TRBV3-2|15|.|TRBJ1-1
TGTGCCAGCAGCCCCTGGCAGGGGCGGGGGACTGAAGCTTTCTTT
CASSPWQGRGTEAFF
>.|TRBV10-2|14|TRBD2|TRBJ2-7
TGCGCCACCCAGACTAGCGGGTCGACCTACGAGCAGTACTTC
CATQTSGSTYEQYF
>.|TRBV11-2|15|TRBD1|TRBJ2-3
TGTGCCAGCAGCCTTTCCGGGACAGGGGGCGGTACGCAGTATTTT
CASSLSGTGGGTQYF
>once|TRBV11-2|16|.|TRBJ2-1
TGTGCCAGCAGCTTAGATAGGGGGGGAGCCTACAATGAGCAGTTCTTC
CASSLDRGGAYNEQFF
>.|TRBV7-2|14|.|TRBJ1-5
TGTGCCAGCAGTAACCAGGGAAGCAATCAGCCCCAGCATTTT
CASSNQGSNQPQHF
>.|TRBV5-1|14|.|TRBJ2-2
TGCGCCAGCAGCCCCCTCCCGAACACCGGGGAGCTGTTTTTT
CASSPLPNTGELFF
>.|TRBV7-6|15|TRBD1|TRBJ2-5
TGTGCCAGCAGCTTAGTCAACAGGGGCCAAGAGACCCAGTACTTC
CASSLVNRGQETQYF
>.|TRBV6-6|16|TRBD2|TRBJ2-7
TGTGCCAGCAGGATAACTAGCGGGAGGGCCGGGTACGAGCAGTACTTC
CASRITSGRAGYEQYF
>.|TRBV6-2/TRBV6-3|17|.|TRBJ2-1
TGTGCCAGCAGTTCGGGGAAGGGACTTCGGCCCTACAATGAGCAGTTCTTC
CASSSGKGLRPYNEQFF
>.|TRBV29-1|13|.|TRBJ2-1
TGCAGCGTTGAAGATTCCCCGATGGGGGAGCAGTTCTTC
CSVEDSPMGEQFF
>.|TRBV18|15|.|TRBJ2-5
TGTGCCAGCTCACCACCAGGGGCCTCCCAAGAGACCCAGTACTTC
CASSPPGASQETQYF
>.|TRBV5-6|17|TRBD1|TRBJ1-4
TGTGCCAGCAGCTTGTGGGGACAGGAAGGTACTAATGAAAAACTGTTTTTT
CASSLWGQEGTNEKLFF
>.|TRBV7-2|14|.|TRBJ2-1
TGTGCCAGCAGGTTCTGGGGGGAATACAATGAGCAGTTCTTC
CASRFWGEYNEQFF
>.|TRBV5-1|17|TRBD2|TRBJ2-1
TGCGCCAGCAGCCCCGAACCGACTAGCGGGTCTTACAATGAGCAGTTCTTC
CASSPEPTSGSYNEQFF
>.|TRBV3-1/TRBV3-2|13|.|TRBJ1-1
TGTGCCAGCAGCCAAGGACGATTGACTGAAGCTTTCTTT
CASSQGRLTEAFF
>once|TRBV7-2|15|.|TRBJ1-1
TGTGCCAGCAGCTCCACTAAGGGGGGGGTAGCTGAAGCTTTCTTT
CASSSTKGGVAEAFF
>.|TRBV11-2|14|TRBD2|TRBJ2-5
TGTGCCAGCAGACGGACTAGCGGTGGGGAGACCCAGTACTTC
CASRRTSGGETQYF
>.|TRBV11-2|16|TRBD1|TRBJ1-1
TGTGCCAGCAGCTCTATATCCGGGACAGGGTCCACTGAAGCTTTCTTT
CASSSISGTGSTEAFF
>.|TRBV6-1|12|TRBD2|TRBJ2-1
TGTGCCAGCGGGAGGGCCTTAAATGAGCAGTTCTTC
CASGRALNEQFF
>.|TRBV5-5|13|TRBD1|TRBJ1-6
TGTGCCAGCGGACAGGGTTGGAATTCACCCCTCCACTTT
CASGQGWNSPLHF
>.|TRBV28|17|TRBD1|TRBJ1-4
TGTGCCAGCACCCTTATAGACGGGGGGACAGGGGATGAAAAACTGTTTTTT
CASTLIDGGTGDEKLFF
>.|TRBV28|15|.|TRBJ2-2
TGTGCCAGCAGCAACTCGGGATCGAACACCGGGGAGCTGTTTTTT
CASSNSGSNTGELFF
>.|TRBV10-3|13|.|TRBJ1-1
TGTGCCATCAGTGAGTCACGGAACACTGAAGCTTTCTTT
CAISESRNTEAFF
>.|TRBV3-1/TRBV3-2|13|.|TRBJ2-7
TGTGCCAGCAGCCTGGGGGGGGCGTCCGAGCAGTACTTC
CASSLGGASEQYF
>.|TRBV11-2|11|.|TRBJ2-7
TGTGCCAGCAGCTTAGGGGTCGAGCAGTACTTC
CASSLGVEQYF
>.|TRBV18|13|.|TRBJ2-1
TGTGCCAGCTCACCACCGTCAGACAATGAGCAGTTCTTC
CASSPPSDNEQFF
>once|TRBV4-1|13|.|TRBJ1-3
TGCGCCACCGGGGACCTCTCTGGAAACACCATATATTTT
CATGDLSGNTIYF
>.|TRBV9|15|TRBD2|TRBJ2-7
TGTGCCAGCAGCCCCCGGGGGAGCGGGAGTTACGAGCAGTACTTC
CASSPRGSGSYEQYF
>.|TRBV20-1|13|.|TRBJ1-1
TGCAGTGCTAGTAAACCGGCGAACACTGAAGCTTTCTTT
CSASKPANTEAFF
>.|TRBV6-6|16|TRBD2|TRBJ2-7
TGTGCCAGCCTCTCGGGGGGGGCTAGCGGGAACTACGAGCAGTACTTC
CASLSGGASGNYEQYF
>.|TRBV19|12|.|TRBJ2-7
TGTGCCAGTAGTACGGACAGTTACGAGCAGTACTTC
CASSTDSYEQYF
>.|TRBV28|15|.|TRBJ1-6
TGTGCCAGCAGTCCCGGGGGCTCCTATAATTCACCCCTCCACTTT
CASSPGGSYNSPLHF
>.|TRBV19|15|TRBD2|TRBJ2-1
TGTGCCAGTACACCCTTAGCGGGGGCGGAGGGTGAGCAGTTCTTC
CASTPLAGAEGEQFF
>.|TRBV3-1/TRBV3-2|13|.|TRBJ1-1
TGTGCCAGCGGCGGGCAAATGAACACTGAAGCTTTCTTT
CASGGQMNTEAFF
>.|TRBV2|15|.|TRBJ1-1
TGTGCCAGCAGGGGCCTTCAGGGTAGGTACACTGAAGCTTTCTTT
CASRGLQGRYTEAFF